Each of the 17 T cell receptor beta chains below was sequenced from the same sample in a study of shared clonotypes between healthy human individuals. Generated by immunoSEQ multiplex PCR, the TCRdb table keeps only in-frame clones and is missing some. The data contain roughly 2.2 million clones, roughly 93% of them seen just once; the ten biggest clones take up roughly 0.36%. The sample consisted of naive CD4+ T cells from PBMCs. Subset reported: CD45RA+ positively selected. The receptors were sampled from a man between 18 and 35 years old in good health. Some clones in this sample may be carry-over from other donors' samples.

The genes are TRBV4-3 and TRBJ1-2; no clear D gene. The ends were cut back, 1 base at V and 1 base at J, with 7 bases in the middle. Germline-derived CDR1 and CDR2 are LGHNA and YSLEER. This CDR3 spans 14 amino acids. This CDR3 reads CASSQGRDNYGYTF. CDR3 DNA sequence: TGCGCCAGCAGCCAAGGACGGGATAACTATGGCTACACCTTC.

This clone turned up a few times. This CDR3 is also generated by other DNA sequences in the sample. The rearrangement joins TRBV2 to TRBJ1-5; D might be TRBD1 (6 bases). In germline, CDR1 is SNHLY, CDR2 FYNNEI. V lost 8 bases and J lost 4, with 12 bases in between. The length of the CDR3 is 13 residues. The CDR3 protein is CASGGQLNQPQHF. For the CDR3, the DNA is TGTGCCAGCGGAGGACAGCTTAATCAGCCCCAGCATTTT.

The gene calls are TRBV19 and TRBJ2-7; 10 bases align to TRBD2. This CDR3 contains 13 residues. Germline V lookup: CDR1 LNHDA, CDR2 SQIVND (reference sequence). Germline trimming cut 3 bases from V and 6 bases from J; bases unmatched to any gene: 2. The CDR3 here is CASSISGRPEQYF. The CDR3 DNA reads TGTGCCAGTAGTATTAGCGGGAGGCCCGAGCAGTACTTC.

J is TRBJ1-2 and V is TRBV30; a weak D match, TRBD1 (5 bases). The length of the CDR3 is 13 residues. Germline V CDR1 and CDR2: GTSNPN, SVGIG (reference sequence). The germline V and J ends were trimmed by 0 bases and 4 bases, with 9 bases remaining between them. The CDR3 reads CAWSVVRGYGYTF. CDR3 DNA: TGTGCCTGGAGTGTAGTAAGGGGCTATGGCTACACCTTC. The whole variable domain, remainder taken from reference TRBV30 and TRBJ1-2, is SQTIHQWPATLVQPVGSPLSLECTVEGTSNPNLYWYRQAAGRGLQLLFYSVGIGQISSEVPQNLSASRPQDRQFILSSKKLLLSDSGFYLCAWSVVRGYGYTFGSGTRLTVV.

This clone has a single count. Other nucleotide sequences in the sample specify the same CDR3. V gene TRBV27 combines with J gene TRBJ1-2; TRBD1 might be the D (5 bases). V was trimmed by 0 bases and J by 5 bases, leaving 7 bases between them. The CDR3 contains 13 residues. CDR1 is MNHEY and CDR2 is SMNVEV in the germline V gene (reference sequence). CDR3 nucleotides: TGTGCCAGCAGTTTATCGGGGCCGTATGGCTACACCTTC. It is translated as CASSLSGPYGYTF.

This clone was recorded once. This chain joins TRBV30 and TRBJ2-3; 8 bases map to TRBD1. Looked up from germline, CDR1 is GTSNPN and CDR2 is SVGIG (reference sequence). The CDR3 length is 15 residues. With V trimmed by 5 bases and J by 2 bases, 9 bases remained unmatched. CDR3 coding DNA: TGTGCCTGGGGCGCCCAGGGGGCCTACACAGATACGCAGTATTTT. It specifies CAWGAQGAYTDTQYF.

The V call is TRBV5-6, the J call TRBJ2-1, with a weak D call TRBD2 (6 bases). Germline CDR1 and CDR2: SGHDT and YYEEEE. This CDR3 region has 13 residues. Trimming took 4 bases from V and 10 from J, leaving 15 bases between them. This CDR3 reads CASSVTRAGEQFF. CDR3 DNA sequence: TGTGCCAGCAGCGTTACTAGGGCGGGGGAGCAGTTCTTC.

The chain is built from TRBV28 and TRBJ2-1; D could derive from TRBD1 or TRBD2 (6 bases each). Trimming cost V 3 bases and J 9 bases, with 24 bases left between them. The CDR3 spans 17 residues. Germline loops: CDR1 MDHEN, CDR2 SYDVKM. The CDR3 protein is CASSFEDLAKGGGEQFF. CDR3 coding DNA: TGTGCCAGCAGTTTTGAGGATCTAGCCAAAGGGGGAGGTGAGCAGTTCTTC.

With regard to this clone: Other DNA sequences within the sample encode an identical CDR3. This chain joins TRBV11-3 and TRBJ2-1; D unclear. Trimming cost V 5 bases and J 4 bases, with 9 bases left between them. The germline CDR1 and CDR2 sequences are SGHNT and YENEEA. The CDR3 runs to 13 residues. The CDR3 DNA follows: TGTGCCAGCAGCCCGGGCCTGTACAATGAGCAGTTCTTC. This sequence encodes CASSPGLYNEQFF.

This rearrangement joins TRBV6-6 to TRBJ1-2; D unresolved. Germline V gene data show CDR1 as MNHNY and CDR2 as SVGAGI (reference sequence). With 0 bases removed from V and 13 bases from J, the gap between germline ends came to 9 bases. CDR3 length: 11 amino acids. CDR3 coding DNA: TGTGCCAGCAGTTACTCCTGGCTAGGCACCTTC. Its protein is CASSYSWLGTF.

The genes are TRBV11-2 and TRBJ1-3; D possibly corresponds to TRBD1 (6 bases). CDR1 is SGHAT, CDR2 FQNNGV, per germline. CDR3 size: 16 residues. The V end lost 5 bases, the J end lost 2 bases, and 16 bases lay between the germline ends. The CDR3 sequence: CASSKGGRVAGNTIYF. CDR3 sequence (DNA): TGTGCCAGCAGCAAGGGGGGAAGGGTGGCTGGAAACACCATATATTTT.

The V gene is TRBV2, the J gene TRBJ1-1; TRBD1 aligns across 7 bases. With 7 bases clipped from V and 3 bases from J, the junction kept 5 bases outside the gene matches. This CDR3 region has 13 residues. Germline V CDR1 and CDR2: SNHLY, FYNNEI. CDR3 bases: TGTGCCAGCACCAACAGGGGAGACACTGAAGCTTTCTTT. Translation gives CASTNRGDTEAFF.

This chain connects TRBV28 to TRBJ1-2; D remains unclear. CDR3 length equals 12 residues. Germline V CDR1 and CDR2: MDHEN, SYDVKM. V shed 6 bases and J shed 4 bases, with 9 bases lying between them. The CDR3 DNA reads TGTGCCAGCAGGCGCCAGATCTATGGCTACACCTTC. Amino acid sequence: CASRRQIYGYTF.

This clone occurred once. Other DNA sequences of this sample code for an identical CDR3. The J gene is TRBJ2-5, the V gene TRBV7-9; the D is unclear. Germline V gene lookup returns CDR1 SEHNR and CDR2 FQNEAQ (reference sequence). V dropped 5 bases and J dropped 5 bases, with 6 bases sitting between them. The CDR3 contains 11 residues. DNA for the CDR3: TGTGCCAGCAGCCAAAAGGAGACCCAGTACTTC. This gives the protein CASSQKETQYF.

This chain connects TRBV11-2 to TRBJ2-1; no clear D. Trimming pared 3 bases from V and 4 bases from J, leaving 10 bases between. This CDR3 region has 14 residues. Germline CDR1 is SGHAT and CDR2 is FQNNGV. The CDR3 loop is CASSFQHRYNEQFF. DNA for the CDR3: TGTGCCAGCAGCTTCCAACACCGTTACAATGAGCAGTTCTTC.

This clone has only one observation. The V and J genes are TRBV4-1 and TRBJ2-1; 12 bases map to TRBD2. V was clipped by 0 bases and J by 4 bases; unmatched bases: 13. Germline V lookup: CDR1 MGHRA, CDR2 YSYEKL. The CDR3 spans 20 residues. The CDR3 DNA is TGCGCCAGCAGCCAAGATAGACTAGCGGGAGAGTGGTCCTTATACAATGAGCAGTTCTTC. Translation: CASSQDRLAGEWSLYNEQFF.

The chain has TRBV4-1 and TRBJ2-2; TRBD2 matches 9 bases. Germline V gives CDR1 MGHRA, CDR2 YSYEKL. This CDR3 contains 18 residues. With V trimmed by 2 bases and J by 1 base, 8 bases remained unmatched. The CDR3 loop is CASSQRLAGMVNTGELFF. The CDR3 DNA reads TGCGCCAGCAGCCAAAGGCTAGCGGGGATGGTGAACACCGGGGAGCTGTTTTTT.